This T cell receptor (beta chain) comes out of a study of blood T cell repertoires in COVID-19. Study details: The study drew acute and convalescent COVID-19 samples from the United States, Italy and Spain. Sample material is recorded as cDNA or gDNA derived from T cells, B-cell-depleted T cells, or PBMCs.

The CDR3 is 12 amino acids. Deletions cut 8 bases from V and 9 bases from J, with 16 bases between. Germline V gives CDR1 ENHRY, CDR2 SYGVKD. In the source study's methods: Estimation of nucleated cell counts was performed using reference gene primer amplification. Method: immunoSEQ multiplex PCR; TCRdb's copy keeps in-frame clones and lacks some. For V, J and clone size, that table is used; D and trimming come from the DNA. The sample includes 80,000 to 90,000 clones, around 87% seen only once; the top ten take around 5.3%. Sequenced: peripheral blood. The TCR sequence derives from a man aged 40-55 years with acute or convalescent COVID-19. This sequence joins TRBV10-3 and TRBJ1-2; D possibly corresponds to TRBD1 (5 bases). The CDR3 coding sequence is TGTGCCATCGGGTGGGCAGGGTATAGCTACACCTTC. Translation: CAIGWAGYSYTF.